This TCR beta chain appears in the sequencing data of a study of blood T cell repertoires in COVID-19. For the study at large: COVID-19 samples, acute and convalescent, were from the United States, Italy and Spain. PBMCs, B-cell-depleted T cells, or T cells were the source of the cDNA or gDNA that made up the material.

Some clones are missing from TCRdb's copy, which holds only in-frame ones; the method was immunoSEQ multiplex PCR. The sample comprises under 350,000 clones, around 84% of which are singletons, and less than 4.5% rests with the top ten. The study assigned cohorts using participant-reported clinical history. Donors in Cohort 3 who had recovered were those with two negative PCRs, healthcare professional clearance, or resolution of their symptoms. Germline V gene data show CDR1 as MGHRA and CDR2 as YSYEKL. V lost 6 bases, J lost 2 bases, and 17 bases lay in between. The CDR3 runs to 15 residues. The chain couples TRBV4-1 to TRBJ2-7; possibly TRBD1 for D (5 bases). The sequence derives from a man aged 25 to 45 who had recovered from COVID-19. Source material: PBMCs or T cells enriched from blood (not recorded which). The CDR3 is CASSPVVGAPYEQYF. In DNA, the CDR3 is TGCGCCAGCAGTCCCGTCGTAGGGGCCCCCTACGAGCAGTACTTC.